The T cell receptor beta chain described here comes from a study of T cell responses to AZD1222 COVID-19 vaccine. Trimming at V came to 6 bases and at J to 8 bases, leaving 9 bases not matched to a gene. The CDR3 loop spans 13 amino acids. In germline, CDR1 is MDHEN, CDR2 SYDVKM. Method: immunoSEQ multiplex PCR; TCRdb's copy keeps in-frame clones and lacks some. The sample records 90,000 to 150,000 clones, around 85% being singletons. Worth noting for this clone: The antigen is not known.

Study results and caveats: The breadth and depth of Spike-specific TCRs increased once two AZD1222 doses had been given. Females made up more of the donors, who were largely white British, and clonal diversity may have come out too low.

This chain joins TRBV28 and TRBJ1-2, with 7 bases identical to TRBD1. The sample consisted of peripheral blood, taken on day 0 of AZD1222 vaccination. The TCR originated in an adult in good health. CDR3 DNA sequence: TGTGCCAGCAGGGAGACAGGGCCTCTGGGCTACACCTTC. It codes for CASRETGPLGYTF.